This T cell receptor (beta chain) stems from a study of regulatory T cells in long-lasting Graves disease. Trimming took off 2 bases at V and 3 bases at J, with 14 bases between the two ends. This CDR3 has 16 residues. CDR1 and CDR2 from the germline V gene are MNHEY and SVGAGI. Time point described: persistent/refractory GD, antithyroid drugs over 5 years with positive TRAb. Construction of the TCR library relied on RNA isolated from PBMCs. Only a few counts were recorded for this clonotype. CDR3-region Arm-PCR and iRepertoire HTBI primers produced the TCR beta libraries. Via MiXCR, TCRdb re-called the multiplex PCR reads, giving one row per CDR3 protein. The sample has 300,000 to 500,000 distinct CDR3 sequences, roughly 20% seen once; the top ten hold about a fifth.

Source: peripheral blood mononuclear cells (PBMCs), taken when the disease was refractory, from a patient treated with antithyroid drugs. V usage is TRBV6-5 and J usage is TRBJ2-4; D possibly matches TRBD1 or TRBD2 (6 bases each). The source of this sequence is a female donor with Graves disease. As DNA, the CDR3 is TGTGCCAGCAGTTACGGGGGCGGGATTGTCAAAAACATTCAGTACTTC. Amino acids: CASSYGGGIVKNIQYF.